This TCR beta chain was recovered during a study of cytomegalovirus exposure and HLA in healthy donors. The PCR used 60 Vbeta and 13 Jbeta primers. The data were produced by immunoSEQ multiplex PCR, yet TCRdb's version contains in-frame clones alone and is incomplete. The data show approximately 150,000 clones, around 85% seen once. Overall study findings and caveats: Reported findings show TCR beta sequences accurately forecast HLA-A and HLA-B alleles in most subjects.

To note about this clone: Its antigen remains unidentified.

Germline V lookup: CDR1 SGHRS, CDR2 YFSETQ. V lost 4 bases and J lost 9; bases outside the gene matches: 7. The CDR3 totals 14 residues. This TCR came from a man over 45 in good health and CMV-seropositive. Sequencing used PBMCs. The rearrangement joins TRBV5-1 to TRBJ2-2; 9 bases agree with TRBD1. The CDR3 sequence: CASSPGTGSRELFF. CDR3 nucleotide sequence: TGCGCCAGCAGCCCCGGGACAGGGAGTCGGGAGCTGTTTTTT.